This T cell receptor beta chain originates from a study of regulatory T cells in long-lasting Graves disease (dated by TCRdb to about 2021). Turning to the overall study: Patients with newly diagnosed Graves' disease had been on antithyroid drugs for under 3 months. This study used TCR sequencing and RNA sequencing of peripheral blood to compare persistent Graves' disease patients against newly diagnosed Graves' disease patients. The study was registered as a clinical trial and conducted in China. TCR sequencing covered 13 persistent and 20 newly diagnosed Graves' disease patients, some 35 samples in total.

Study-level results and caveats: Persistent disease showed preferential use of TRBV28, TRBJ1-2 and TRBJ2-5, whereas newly diagnosed disease favored TRBV20-1 and TRBJ2-1. Lower TCR Shannon entropy and fewer highly expanded clones were observed in persistent Graves' disease patients than in newly diagnosed patients, which suggested clonal expansion. The authors acknowledged the small sample size as a limitation that may reduce accuracy. Peripheral blood alone was examined, since thyroid tissue, which constituted the primary lesion, could not be accessed. Persistent patients shared more public clonotypes among themselves (over 2,500) than newly diagnosed patients did (nearly 1,000). Sequencing and analysis were restricted to the TCR beta chain.

Libraries were made using multiplex PCR. Sequencing was carried out with an Illumina HiSeq 4000. CDR3 regions were amplified by Arm-PCR with iRepertoire HTBI primers to construct TCR beta libraries. Before sequencing, the PCR products went through gel purification. On the authors' methods: Across samples, 60 to 75 TRBV and 14 TRBJ segments were identified and used for gene usage analysis of CDR3 amino acid clonotypes. Filtered high-quality paired reads were merged into contigs using COPE and FqMerger. BLAST was used to align contigs to IMGT TRBV, TRBD and TRBJ reference genes, with CDR3 defined following IMGT. Any clonotype with a frequency above 0.1% was classified as a highly expanded clone. Shannon entropy was used to measure repertoire diversity, and the Gini coefficient was used to measure V-J evenness. Public clonotypes were defined as clonotypes shared by more than one individual. TCRdb ran its own pipeline on the public reads, namely fastp trimming at Q25 and MiXCR clone calling, and kept in-frame beta chains. Each CDR3 protein gets just one entry, which takes the most common genes and DNA from the rows behind it. TCRdb, not the authors, supplied the V and J calls. This sample lists fewer than 450,000 distinct CDR3 sequences; 14% to 15% were detected once. Over 7.5% of the sample goes to the ten largest clones.

Remarks on this clonotype: Its antigen target is currently unknown. No much larger clone exists at a distance of one base, and base qualities are not known.

The CDR3 runs 18 residues from the cysteine to the phenylalanine. Only the CDR3 region is kept as DNA, spanning 54 bases read in frame from base 1. The germline V gene yields SGHNT for CDR1 and YENEEA for CDR2. At the junction V is shortened by 5 bases and J by 2 bases; bases outside the gene matches: 11. This specimen's time point label, per the study, means: newly diagnosed GD, antithyroid drugs for less than 3 months. RNA was extracted from PBMCs in TRIzol for both TCR sequencing and RNA sequencing. Graves' disease was diagnosed according to American Thyroid Association guidelines. Patients were recruited from an endocrinology department in Xi'an, China. Each patient gave around 9 milliliters of peripheral blood, collected in an EDTA anticoagulant tube. PBMCs were isolated by Ficoll Paque Plus density gradient separation without further T cell sorting. An Agilent 2100 Bioanalyzer and agarose gel were used to assess RNA quality, and a NanoDrop 2000 was used to measure RNA concentration.

This sample was also put to use in a study of T cells in Graves' hyperthyroidism and ophthalmopathy. The second publication reports: Stable Graves' hyperthyroidism was defined as the absence of progression to ophthalmopathy over 18 months of follow-up. Hyperthyroidism patients were aged 18 to 65 years and newly diagnosed, with disease duration of less than 2 months. Patients with uncontrolled infections, other autoimmune diseases, pregnancy or lactation were excluded. Diagnoses were established on the basis of clinical symptoms, serum thyroxine and TRAb, thyroid ultrasound, and orbital computed tomography. The TCR CDR3 was subjected to a first round of RT-PCR using the HTBI primer set and the Qiagen OneStep RT-PCR kit. Most expanded thyroid clonotypes (frequency above 0.001) were also detected in blood, a finding suggesting that blood repertoires may reflect thyroid immune responses. A model built on a 13 V-J signature distinguished ophthalmopathy from stable hyperthyroidism, reaching around 87% sensitivity and about 81% specificity in cross-validation and 80%/75% in testing. During validation, the model predicted progression to ophthalmopathy a median of about 6.3 months ahead of onset, with around 70% sensitivity and 72% to 85% specificity. To identify distinguishing TCR V-J signatures, a discovery cohort of around 100 patients was used, comprising some 43 with Graves' ophthalmopathy and around 57 with stable Graves' hyperthyroidism. An independent validation cohort of around 19 hyperthyroidism patients and approximately 15 patients who later progressed to ophthalmopathy tested prospective prediction of ophthalmopathy. The 75 to 100 discovery patients were divided at random into training and test sets in a 7:3 ratio. The study also compared thyroid tissue and blood T-cell repertoires from over 5 Graves' hyperthyroidism patients. After sampling, hyperthyroidism patients received methimazole starting at 30 mg daily, and ophthalmopathy patients received high-dose intravenous methylprednisolone. Libraries were constructed in a second round of multiplex PCR, after which size selection and purification were carried out. Libraries were sequenced paired-end with 100 bp reads on an Illumina HiSeq2000. SOAPnuke was used to process the raw data, removing reads that contained adapters or uncalled bases, had a mean Phred below 15, or lacked an exact match to the constant primer or identifier. High-quality paired reads were merged with COPE v1.2.5, and unique nucleotide sequences were defined as clonotypes. MiTCR v1.1 was used to align the clonotypes against IMGT TRBV, TRBD and TRBJ reference segments. Analysis was restricted to V-J combinations with a frequency above 0.0001, which covered roughly 99% of repertoires. The TCS score was defined as F50 (clonal expansion) divided by E x V (chaos), with BLOSUM62-based TCRdist calculated between CDR3 peptides within each V-J. Welch's t-statistics and random forest reduced roughly 500 V-J features to about 13, which were used in a naive Bayes classifier (R e1071). Sample size was not statistically predetermined, and investigators were not blinded to group allocation. The paper describes TCR Vbeta CDR3 sequencing of fewer than 150 peripheral blood samples, made up of around 41 ophthalmopathy patients, approximately 73 hyperthyroidism patients and roughly 17 progressor patients.

This clonotype was obtained from a woman between 40 and 55 years old with Graves disease. Donor details come from another sample of the same person, matched by shared clones. This chain joins TRBV11-3 to TRBJ2-3; a stretch of 12 junction bases matches TRBD2. The source was peripheral blood mononuclear cells (PBMCs), collected at new diagnosis, from a patient treated with antithyroid drugs. The nucleotides read TGTGCCAGCAGCACGCGAAATGGACTAGCGGGACCCACAGATACGCAGTATTTT. This codes for CASSTRNGLAGPTDTQYF. The CDR3 plus the reference TRBV11-3 and TRBJ2-3 genes for the other parts give the full variable domain: EAGVVQSPRYKIIEKKQPVAFWCNPISGHNTLYWYLQNLGQGPELLIRYENEEAVDDSQLPKDRFSAERLKGVDSTLKIQPAELGDSAVYLCASSTRNGLAGPTDTQYFGPGTRLTVL.